This T cell receptor beta chain was retrieved from a study of persistence of HIV-infected CD4 T cells. The libraries were made with immunoSEQ version 4 in survey mode. The table came from immunoSEQ multiplex PCR; TCRdb's copy has only in-frame clones and leaves some out. The sample records 35,000 to 45,000 clones, 85% to 90% being singletons. Overlapping HIV-1 Gag 15-mer peptides at approximately 1 ug per peptide per mL were used. Memory cells lacking CD40L and CD69 with high CD45RO were sorted. PBMCs were depleted of CD8+ T cells before stimulation. A few counts support this clone. Its antigen is unidentified. The specimen comprised cultured CD4+ T cells from PBMCs, sampled from a patient who received antiretroviral therapy. This receptor was obtained from an adult with HIV. The donor label of this sample is uncertain.

CDR3 protein: CASSLATGGGELFF. The CDR3, as DNA: TGTGCCAGCAGCTTAGCGACAGGGGGCGGGGAGCTGTTTTTT. The chain recombines TRBV7-6 with TRBJ2-2, with 9 bases aligning to TRBD1. From germline, CDR1 is SGHVS and CDR2 FNYEAQ. The CDR3 has 14 amino acids. Trimming took 0 bases from V and 7 from J; bases not matched to a gene: 0.